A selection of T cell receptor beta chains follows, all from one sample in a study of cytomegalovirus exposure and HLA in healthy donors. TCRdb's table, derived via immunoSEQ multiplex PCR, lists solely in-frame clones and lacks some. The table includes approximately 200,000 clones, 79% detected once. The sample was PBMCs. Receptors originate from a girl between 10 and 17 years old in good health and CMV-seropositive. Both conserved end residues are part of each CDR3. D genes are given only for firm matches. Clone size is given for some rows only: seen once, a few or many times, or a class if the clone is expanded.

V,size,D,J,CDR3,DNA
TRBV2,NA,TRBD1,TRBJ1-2,CASSENRGAYYGYTF,TGTGCCAGCAGTGAAAACAGGGGAGCTTACTATGGCTACACCTTC
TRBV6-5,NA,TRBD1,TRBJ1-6,CASSATGGPDSPLHF,TGTGCCAGCAGTGCGACAGGGGGGCCGGATTCACCCCTCCACTTT
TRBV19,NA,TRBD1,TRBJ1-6,CASRGTGRNSPLHF,TGTGCCAGTAGGGGGACAGGAAGGAATTCACCCCTCCACTTT
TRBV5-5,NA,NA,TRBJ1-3,CASSQESTIYF,TGTGCCAGCAGTCAGGAAAGCACCATATATTTT
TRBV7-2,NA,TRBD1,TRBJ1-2,CASSPGGSTNYGYTF,TGTGCCAGCAGCCCAGGGGGATCAACGAACTATGGCTACACCTTC
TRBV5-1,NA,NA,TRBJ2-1,CASSLSLAPYNEQFF,TGCGCCAGCAGCTTGTCGCTAGCCCCCTACAATGAGCAGTTCTTC
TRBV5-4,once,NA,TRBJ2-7,CASSLRTTRPGEQYF,TGTGCCAGCAGCTTGCGGACTACCCGACCAGGCGAGCAGTACTTC
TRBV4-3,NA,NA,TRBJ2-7,CASSQDADSSYEQYF,TGCGCCAGCAGCCAAGATGCAGACAGCTCCTACGAGCAGTACTTC
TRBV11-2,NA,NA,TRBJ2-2,CASSLGAGNTGELFF,TGTGCCAGCAGCTTAGGGGCGGGTAACACCGGGGAGCTGTTTTTT
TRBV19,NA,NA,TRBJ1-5,CASSNQGQGNQPQHF,TGTGCCAGTAGTAACCAGGGGCAGGGCAATCAGCCCCAGCATTTT
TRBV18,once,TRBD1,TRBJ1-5,CASSPATGEGQPQHF,TGTGCCAGCTCACCGGCGACAGGGGAAGGGCAGCCCCAGCATTTT
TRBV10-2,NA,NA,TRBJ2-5,CASTQRETQYF,TGCGCCAGCACCCAACGGGAGACCCAGTACTTC
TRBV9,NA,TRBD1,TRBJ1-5,CASRPDRDSNQPQHF,TGTGCCAGCAGACCTGACAGGGATAGCAATCAGCCCCAGCATTTT
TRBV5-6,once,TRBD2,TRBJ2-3,CASSGLAGGAYTDTQYF,TGTGCCAGCAGCGGACTAGCGGGGGGGGCTTACACAGATACGCAGTATTTT
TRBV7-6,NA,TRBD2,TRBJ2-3,CASSLASGGGVTDTQYF,TGTGCCAGCAGCTTAGCAAGCGGGGGAGGGGTCACAGATACGCAGTATTTT
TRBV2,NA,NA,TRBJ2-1,CASSASQGPRSYNEQFF,TGTGCCAGCAGCGCGTCACAGGGCCCCCGCTCCTACAATGAGCAGTTCTTC
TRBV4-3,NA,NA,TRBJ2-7,CASSQAARDSYEQYF,TGCGCCAGCAGCCAAGCTGCCAGGGACTCCTACGAGCAGTACTTC
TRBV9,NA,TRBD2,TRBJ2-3,CASSPVAGGSTDTQYF,TGTGCCAGCAGCCCTGTAGCGGGGGGGAGCACAGATACGCAGTATTTT
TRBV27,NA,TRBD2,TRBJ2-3,CASTGRGRGRTDTQYF,TGTGCCAGCACGGGCCGAGGGAGGGGTCGCACAGATACGCAGTATTTT
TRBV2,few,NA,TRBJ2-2,CASSEWRADTGELFF,TGTGCCAGCAGTGAGTGGCGGGCGGACACCGGGGAGCTGTTTTTT
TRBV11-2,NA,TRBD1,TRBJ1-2,CASSLDPTGDYGYTF,TGTGCCAGCAGCTTAGATCCCACAGGGGACTATGGCTACACCTTC
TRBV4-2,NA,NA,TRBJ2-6,CASSQPGGGAGANVLTF,TGTGCCAGCAGCCAACCTGGGGGAGGTGCTGGGGCCAACGTCCTGACTTTC
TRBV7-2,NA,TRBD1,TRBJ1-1,CASSLERGQEAFF,TGTGCCAGCAGCTTAGAGAGGGGGCAAGAAGCTTTCTTT
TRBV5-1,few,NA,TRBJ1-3,CASSLAGDTIYF,TGCGCCAGCAGCTTGGCAGGGGACACCATATATTTT
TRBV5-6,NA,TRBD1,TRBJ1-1,CASSLAGGAGTEAFF,TGTGCCAGCAGCTTGGCAGGGGGCGCAGGAACTGAAGCTTTCTTT
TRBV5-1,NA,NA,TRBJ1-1,CASSLAGGGSGTEAFF,TGCGCCAGCAGCTTGGCCGGCGGGGGCTCTGGGACTGAAGCTTTCTTT
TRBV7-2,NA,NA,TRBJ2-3,CASSPAGDTQYF,TGTGCCAGCAGTCCCGCGGGGGATACGCAGTATTTT
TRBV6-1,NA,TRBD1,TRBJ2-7,CASSWTGGSIEQYF,TGTGCCAGCAGTTGGACAGGGGGGTCGATCGAGCAGTACTTC